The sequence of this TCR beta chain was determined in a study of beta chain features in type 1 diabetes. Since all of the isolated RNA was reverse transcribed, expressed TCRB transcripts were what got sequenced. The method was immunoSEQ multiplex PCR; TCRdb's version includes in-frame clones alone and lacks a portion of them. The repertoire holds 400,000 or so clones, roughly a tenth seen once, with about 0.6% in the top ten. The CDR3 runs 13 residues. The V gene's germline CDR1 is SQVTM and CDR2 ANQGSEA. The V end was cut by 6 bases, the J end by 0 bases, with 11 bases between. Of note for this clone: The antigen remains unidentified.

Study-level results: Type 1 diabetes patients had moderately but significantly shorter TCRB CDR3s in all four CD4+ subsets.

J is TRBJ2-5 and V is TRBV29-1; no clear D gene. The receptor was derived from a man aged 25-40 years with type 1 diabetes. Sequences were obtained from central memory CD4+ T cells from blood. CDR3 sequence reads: CSVAPQYQETQYF. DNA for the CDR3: TGCAGCGTGGCCCCGCAGTACCAAGAGACCCAGTACTTC.